These 19 T cell receptor beta chains were sequenced from one sample in a study of CD8+ T cells in alopecia areata. cDNA serving as the sequencing template came from extracted, reverse transcribed RNA. TCRdb's table, derived via immunoSEQ multiplex PCR, lists solely in-frame clones and lacks some. Here the sample spans 120,000 to 150,000 clones, less than 65% being singletons. The sample consisted of CD8+ T cells sorted from blood. The receptor set was obtained from a human donor in good health.

The V gene is TRBV7-9, the J gene TRBJ2-1, with 12 nucleotides matching TRBD2. Losses at the gene ends were 2 bases for V and 9 bases for J; bases not matched to a gene: 5. The CDR3 is 15 amino acids. CDR1 SEHNR and CDR2 FQNEAQ come from the germline V gene (reference sequence). In DNA, the CDR3 is TGTGCCAGCAGCTTACCTAGCGGGAGGGCCTCTGAGCAGTTCTTC. Its protein is CASSLPSGRASEQFF.

V usage is TRBV27 and J usage is TRBJ2-1, with 10 bases identical to TRBD2. The CDR3 totals 15 residues. Looked up from germline, CDR1 is MNHEY and CDR2 is SMNVEV (reference sequence). Germline trimming cut 5 bases from V and 6 bases from J; bases unmatched to any gene: 7. The CDR3 DNA reads as TGTGCCAGCAGTCCCATTTCTAGCGGGAGCAATGAGCAGTTCTTC. Residues: CASSPISSGSNEQFF.

A few counts support this clone. This chain links TRBV29-1 with TRBJ2-7; tentative D call: TRBD1 (5 bases). V lost 5 bases, J lost 1 base, and 15 bases lay in between. Germline-derived CDR1 and CDR2 are SQVTM and ANQGSEA. The CDR3 extends over 14 amino acids. In DNA, the CDR3 is TGCAGCGTTTTCGTGCTGACAGAGTCCTACGAGCAGTACTTC. Its translation is CSVFVLTESYEQYF.

The table lists this clone with a count of one. This same CDR3 is encoded by further DNA sequences in the sample. This chain links TRBV6-1 with TRBJ2-7; D gene unclear. The CDR3 is made up of 11 amino acids. Germline V gene sequence: CDR1 MNHNS, CDR2 SASEGT. V was trimmed by 3 bases and J by 4 bases, leaving 4 bases between them. CDR3 loop: CASSDAYEQYF. The CDR3, as DNA: TGTGCCAGCAGTGATGCGTACGAGCAGTACTTC.

This clone was counted between two and nine times. The rearrangement links TRBV4-1 to TRBJ2-7; the match to TRBD1 covers 11 bases. The CDR3 has 14 residues. Per germline, CDR1 MGHRA and CDR2 YSYEKL. Trimming removed 5 bases from V and 6 bases from J; junction bases left unmatched: 6. The CDR3, as DNA: TGCGCCAGCAGCGACTCCGGGACAGGGGGCGAGCAGTACTTC. Amino acid sequence: CASSDSGTGGEQYF.

The rearrangement joins TRBV5-1 to TRBJ2-6; D might be TRBD1 or TRBD2, each matching 5 bases. The CDR3 is 15 residues long. V shed 7 bases and J shed 4 bases, with 15 bases lying between them. CDR1 and CDR2 from the germline V gene are SGHRS and YFSETQ. The CDR3 sequence: CASSRGVSGANVLTF. The CDR3 DNA reads as TGCGCCAGCTCCCGGGGCGTCTCCGGGGCCAACGTCCTGACTTTC.

Remarks on this clone: The sample has other DNA sequences that encode this CDR3 too. V gene TRBV4-1 combines with J gene TRBJ2-3; D unclear. CDR1 MGHRA and CDR2 YSYEKL come from the germline V gene. Trimming took 3 bases from V and 0 from J, leaving 16 bases between them. The CDR3 totals 17 residues. The DNA for the CDR3 is TGCGCCAGCAGCCAGAAGGAAAATACACCTAGCACAGATACGCAGTATTTT. Translating gives CASSQKENTPSTDTQYF.

Only a few counts were recorded for this clone. The V call is TRBV30, the J call TRBJ1-5; D not resolved. V was shortened by 0 bases and J by 5 bases, with 8 bases between the two germline ends. Germline loops: CDR1 GTSNPN, CDR2 SVGIG (reference sequence). The CDR3 is 13 residues long. The CDR3 region has the DNA TGTGCCTGGAGTGTATCCCTTGATCAGCCCCAGCATTTT. Encoded protein: CAWSVSLDQPQHF.

The chain couples TRBV29-1 to TRBJ2-7; either TRBD1 or TRBD2 may supply D (5 bases each). The V end lost 6 bases, the J end lost 0 bases, and 12 bases lay between the germline ends. Germline CDR1 and CDR2: SQVTM and ANQGSEA. The CDR3 is 13 amino acids. The CDR3 is CSVNTGASYEQYF. CDR3 coding DNA: TGCAGCGTAAATACCGGGGCCTCCTACGAGCAGTACTTC.

The gene calls are TRBV29-1 and TRBJ1-2, with D hard to call. Trimming left V 6 bases short and J 4 bases short, with 12 bases between. The CDR3 covers 12 residues. Germline V gives CDR1 SQVTM, CDR2 ANQGSEA. CDR3 amino acids: CSVETRSYGYTF. Here the CDR3 DNA reads TGCAGCGTGGAAACACGGAGCTATGGCTACACCTTC. The whole variable domain, filled in from reference TRBV29-1 and TRBJ1-2, reads SAVISQKPSRDICQRGTSLTIQCQVDSQVTMMFWYRQQPGQSLTLIATANQGSEATYESGFVIDKFPISRPNLTFSTLTVSNMSPEDSSIYLCSVETRSYGYTFGSGTRLTVV.

The V and J genes are TRBV30 and TRBJ1-1; perhaps TRBD1 as D (6 bases). This CDR3 is 12 amino acids long. Trimming removed 4 bases from V and 1 base from J, with 7 bases in between. The germline V gene encodes CDR1 GTSNPN and CDR2 SVGIG (reference sequence). The CDR3: CAWTGENTEAFF. CDR3 DNA: TGTGCCTGGACAGGGGAGAACACTGAAGCTTTCTTT.

The table lists this clone with a few counts. This chain links TRBV6-6 with TRBJ2-7, with D hard to call. Between the trimmed V and J ends, which lost 5 bases and 6 bases, there was a span of 14 bases. The CDR3 covers 13 residues. CDR1 MNHNY and CDR2 SVGAGI come from the germline V gene (reference sequence). In DNA, the CDR3 is TGTGCCAGCAGTGACGAAAGATACGGCGAGCAGTACTTC. It encodes CASSDERYGEQYF.

The chain couples TRBV9 to TRBJ2-3; possible D gene TRBD2, 5 bases. Deletions cut 0 bases from V and 4 bases from J, with 12 bases between. CDR1 SGDLS and CDR2 YYNGEE come from the germline V gene. The CDR3 runs 15 residues. DNA for the CDR3: TGTGCCAGCAGCGTAGGTCCGGGATTGGCAGATACGCAGTATTTT. Translated: CASSVGPGLADTQYF.

The table lists this clone with a few counts. The V and J genes are TRBV11-2 and TRBJ2-3; 7 nucleotides agree with TRBD2. CDR3 length: 17 amino acids. V shed 0 bases, J shed 3 bases, and the junction held 9 bases outside the gene matches. CDR1 is SGHAT and CDR2 is FQNNGV in the germline V gene. CDR3 DNA sequence: TGTGCCAGCAGCTTAGAACCAAGCGGGATTATTACAGATACGCAGTATTTT. Amino acids: CASSLEPSGIITDTQYF.

The chain recombines TRBV9 with TRBJ2-1; TRBD2 matches 10 bases. CDR1 and CDR2 from the germline V gene are SGDLS and YYNGEE. This CDR3 spans 15 amino acids. V was clipped by 7 bases and J by 7 bases; unmatched bases: 11. For the CDR3, the DNA is TGTGCCAGCGGCAGGGCTAGCGGGAGCGGGAATGAGCAGTTCTTC. This gives the protein CASGRASGSGNEQFF.

The J gene is TRBJ1-4, the V gene TRBV9, with a possible D match to TRBD1 (6 bases). This CDR3 is 16 amino acids long. V lost 0 bases to trimming and J lost 8 bases, with 17 bases between them. In germline, CDR1 is SGDLS, CDR2 YYNGEE. CDR3 nucleotides: TGTGCCAGCAGCGTAGAGGCCGCAACAGGGCGGGAAAAACTGTTTTTT. Translation gives CASSVEAATGREKLFF.

The CDR3 reads CASSHLDREDQPQHF. As DNA, the CDR3 is TGCGCCAGCAGCCATCTTGACAGGGAGGATCAGCCCCAGCATTTT. The chain couples TRBV4-1 to TRBJ1-5; TRBD1 aligns across 7 bases. Germline V gene lookup returns CDR1 MGHRA and CDR2 YSYEKL. CDR3 length: 15 amino acids. The V and J ends lost 3 bases and 5 bases, in that order; junction bases with no gene match: 7.

This chain joins TRBV5-1 and TRBJ2-5; the D call may be TRBD1 or TRBD2 (6 bases each). Looked up from germline, CDR1 is SGHRS and CDR2 is YFSETQ. CDR3 length: 17 amino acids. V lost 1 base to trimming and J lost 5 bases, with 21 bases between them. CDR3: CASSLKAPGDWEETQYF. The CDR3, as DNA: TGCGCCAGCAGCTTGAAAGCGCCAGGGGACTGGGAGGAGACCCAGTACTTC.

The gene calls are TRBV2 and TRBJ2-5; 13 bases map to TRBD2. J was trimmed by 7 bases and V by 7 bases; bases with no gene match: 9. The CDR3 extends over 15 amino acids. The germline V gene has CDR1 SNHLY and CDR2 FYNNEI. The CDR3 sequence: CASILTSGRPWTQYF. CDR3 bases: TGTGCCAGCATTTTGACTAGCGGGAGGCCGTGGACCCAGTACTTC.